The rows below give T cell receptor beta chains drawn from one sample of a study of blood T cell repertoires in COVID-19. Sequencing was performed with immunoSEQ multiplex PCR; in TCRdb, only in-frame clones are kept and a portion is missing. The data show about 180,000 clones, around 80% seen once. The material sequenced was peripheral blood. Receptor source: a woman aged 80 or over with COVID-19, enrolled during active disease. CDR3s include the opening cysteine and the closing phenylalanine or tryptophan. D genes are given only for firm matches. A row's size may be missing; if present it is once, few, many or a size class.

v_gene,abundance,len,j_gene,d_gene,CDR3aa,CDR3nt
TRBV3-1/TRBV3-2,.,17,TRBJ2-1,.,CASSQDPLLASDNEQFF,TGTGCCAGCAGCCAAGATCCCCTCCTAGCGTCTGACAATGAGCAGTTCTTC
TRBV5-4,.,15,TRBJ1-2,.,CASSLDLDSYYGYTF,TGTGCCAGCAGCTTGGACCTAGACAGCTACTATGGCTACACCTTC
TRBV10-2,.,15,TRBJ1-3,.,CASSESMGLGNTIYF,TGCGCCAGCAGTGAGTCGATGGGGCTTGGAAACACCATATATTTT
TRBV19,.,18,TRBJ2-1,TRBD2,CASSPRRDLAGGPNEQFF,TGTGCCAGTAGTCCTAGGAGGGACCTAGCGGGGGGGCCTAATGAGCAGTTCTTC
TRBV10-3,many,12,TRBJ1-5,.,CAISSSNQPQHF,TGTGCCATCTCTTCGAGCAATCAGCCCCAGCATTTT
TRBV7-2,.,15,TRBJ2-3,TRBD1,CASSLGQGITDTQYF,TGTGCCAGCAGCCTCGGACAGGGGATTACAGATACGCAGTATTTT
TRBV5-4,.,14,TRBJ1-4,.,CASSYQGEDEKLFF,TGTGCCAGCAGCTACCAGGGTGAGGATGAAAAACTGTTTTTT
TRBV24-1,.,15,TRBJ1-5,.,CAAPGVGNSNQPQHF,TGTGCCGCGCCGGGGGTGGGAAATAGCAATCAGCCCCAGCATTTT
TRBV7-2,.,14,TRBJ2-7,TRBD1,CASSPRQGAYEQYF,TGTGCCAGCAGCCCTCGACAGGGAGCCTACGAGCAGTACTTC
TRBV18,once,16,TRBJ1-2,TRBD1,CASSPSTGGDNYGYTF,TGTGCCAGCTCACCATCCACAGGGGGCGATAACTATGGCTACACCTTC
TRBV21-1,.,15,TRBJ1-2,.,CARRIQGESGYGYTF,TGTGCCAGAAGAATTCAGGGGGAGTCGGGCTATGGCTACACCTTC
TRBV4-1,.,17,TRBJ2-1,TRBD2,CASSLYHLAGGHNEQFF,TGCGCCAGCAGCCTCTACCATCTAGCGGGAGGGCACAATGAGCAGTTCTTC
TRBV9,.,15,TRBJ1-2,.,CASSVHPGSNYGYTF,TGTGCCAGCAGCGTTCATCCGGGTAGTAACTATGGCTACACCTTC
TRBV7-8,.,14,TRBJ2-2,.,CASSLEVMTGELFF,TGTGCCAGCAGCCTCGAGGTGATGACCGGGGAGCTGTTTTTT
TRBV5-4,.,12,TRBJ1-1,.,CASSLGDTEAFF,TGTGCCAGCAGCTTAGGGGACACTGAAGCTTTCTTT
TRBV21-1,.,19,TRBJ2-1,.,CASSTTGVGGLAAYNEQFF,TGTGCCAGCAGCACGACAGGGGTCGGAGGACTAGCGGCCTACAATGAGCAGTTCTTC
TRBV5-4,.,13,TRBJ2-3,.,CASSLASEGTQYF,TGTGCCAGCAGCTTGGCCAGCGAGGGTACGCAGTATTTT
TRBV2,.,13,TRBJ2-1,.,CASTLGPYNEQFF,TGTGCCAGCACCCTAGGCCCCTACAATGAGCAGTTCTTC
TRBV29-1,once,14,TRBJ1-2,TRBD1,CSVEYRGPDYGYTF,TGCAGCGTTGAATACAGGGGGCCGGACTATGGCTACACCTTC